These T cell receptor beta chains were read from a single sample in a study of CD8 T cells in Susac syndrome. TCRdb analysed the immunoSEQ multiplex PCR reads with MiXCR anew, one entry per CDR3 protein. The sample consists of about 280,000 distinct CDR3 sequences, about 85% of them appearing once. The sample comprised CD8+ T cells from PBMCs. The receptors stem from a human donor with multiple sclerosis. Each CDR3 is given with its conserved first and last residue. A D gene is named only where the DNA matches it firmly. The size field is filled for only some rows; it gives once, few, many or a size class.

clone_size: -
d_call: -
v_call: TRBV3-1
j_call: TRBJ1-5
cdr3_aa: CASSRDTHNQPQHF
cdr3_nt: TGTGCCAGCAGCCGCGACACCCACAATCAGCCCCAGCATTTT

clone_size: -
d_call: TRBD2
v_call: TRBV29-1
j_call: TRBJ2-7
cdr3_aa: CSVVQVTTSEYEQYF
cdr3_nt: TGCAGCGTTGTCCAGGTAACGACTAGCGAATACGAGCAGTACTTC

clone_size: -
d_call: TRBD2
v_call: TRBV6-5
j_call: TRBJ2-1
cdr3_aa: CASSFTSAWDEQFF
cdr3_nt: TGTGCCAGCAGTTTCACTAGCGCTTGGGATGAGCAGTTCTTC

clone_size: -
d_call: -
v_call: TRBV20-1
j_call: TRBJ2-7
cdr3_aa: CSARDRRDGEQYF
cdr3_nt: TGCAGTGCTAGAGATCGCAGGGACGGCGAGCAGTACTTC

clone_size: once
d_call: -
v_call: TRBV4-1
j_call: TRBJ2-1
cdr3_aa: CASSQGGQFYNEQFF
cdr3_nt: TGCGCCAGCAGCCAGGGGGGCCAGTTCTACAATGAGCAGTTCTTC

clone_size: -
d_call: TRBD2
v_call: TRBV27
j_call: TRBJ2-7
cdr3_aa: CASSLGSSGFGEQYF
cdr3_nt: TGTGCCAGCAGTTTAGGGTCTAGCGGGTTCGGGGAGCAGTACTTC

clone_size: -
d_call: TRBD1
v_call: TRBV5-1
j_call: TRBJ2-7
cdr3_aa: CASSFPGQGIYEQYF
cdr3_nt: TGCGCCAGCAGCTTCCCGGGACAGGGGATCTACGAGCAGTACTTC

clone_size: -
d_call: -
v_call: TRBV4-1
j_call: TRBJ2-1
cdr3_aa: CASSQERANEQFF
cdr3_nt: TGCGCCAGCAGCCAAGAGAGGGCGAATGAGCAGTTCTTC

clone_size: -
d_call: -
v_call: TRBV7-9
j_call: TRBJ1-3
cdr3_aa: CASSLDGTTIYF
cdr3_nt: TGTGCCAGCAGCTTGGACGGAACGACCATATATTTT

clone_size: once
d_call: TRBD2
v_call: TRBV7-9
j_call: TRBJ2-1
cdr3_aa: CASSLTSGRTRSYNEQFF
cdr3_nt: TGTGCCAGCAGCCTGACTAGCGGGAGGACCCGCTCCTACAATGAGCAGTTCTTC

clone_size: -
d_call: -
v_call: TRBV27
j_call: TRBJ2-1
cdr3_aa: CASSLSTRGRQQFF
cdr3_nt: TGTGCCAGCAGTTTATCCACTAGGGGCAGGCAGCAGTTCTTC

clone_size: few
d_call: -
v_call: TRBV28
j_call: TRBJ2-5
cdr3_aa: CASSLAAQETQYF
cdr3_nt: TGTGCCAGCAGTTTGGCAGCCCAAGAGACCCAGTACTTC

clone_size: -
d_call: -
v_call: TRBV27
j_call: TRBJ2-7
cdr3_aa: CASITGGGEQYF
cdr3_nt: TGTGCCAGCATCACGGGCGGAGGCGAGCAGTACTTC

clone_size: -
d_call: -
v_call: TRBV13
j_call: TRBJ2-1
cdr3_aa: CASTSPSFGRGENEQFF
cdr3_nt: TGTGCCAGCACCTCGCCAAGTTTCGGAAGAGGGGAAAATGAGCAGTTCTTC

clone_size: -
d_call: TRBD2
v_call: TRBV4-2
j_call: TRBJ2-1
cdr3_aa: CATAAAGGPNEQFF
cdr3_nt: TGTGCCACCGCGGCCGCGGGAGGGCCCAATGAGCAGTTCTTC

clone_size: few
d_call: -
v_call: TRBV19
j_call: TRBJ2-7
cdr3_aa: CASSPPDTLSYEQYF
cdr3_nt: TGTGCCAGTAGTCCCCCCGACACTCTCTCCTACGAGCAGTACTTC

clone_size: -
d_call: -
v_call: TRBV28
j_call: TRBJ2-7
cdr3_aa: CASNLGGYEQYF
cdr3_nt: TGTGCCAGCAACTTGGGGGGTTACGAGCAGTACTTC

clone_size: -
d_call: TRBD1
v_call: TRBV7-9
j_call: TRBJ2-7
cdr3_aa: CASSGTGVGEQYF
cdr3_nt: TGTGCCAGCAGCGGGACAGGGGTAGGCGAGCAGTACTTC

clone_size: -
d_call: TRBD1
v_call: TRBV14
j_call: TRBJ2-2
cdr3_aa: CASSQDWTGDTGELFF
cdr3_nt: TGTGCCAGCAGCCAAGACTGGACAGGGGACACCGGGGAGCTGTTTTTT